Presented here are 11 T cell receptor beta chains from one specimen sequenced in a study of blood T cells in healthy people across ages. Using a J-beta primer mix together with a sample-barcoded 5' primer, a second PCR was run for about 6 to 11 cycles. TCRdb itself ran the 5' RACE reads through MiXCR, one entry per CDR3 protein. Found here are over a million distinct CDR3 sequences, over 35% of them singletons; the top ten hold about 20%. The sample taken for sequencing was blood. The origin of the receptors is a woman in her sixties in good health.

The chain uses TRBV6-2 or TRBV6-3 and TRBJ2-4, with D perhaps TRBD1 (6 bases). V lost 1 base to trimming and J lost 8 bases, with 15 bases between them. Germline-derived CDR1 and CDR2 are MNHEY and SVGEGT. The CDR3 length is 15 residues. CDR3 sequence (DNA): TGTGCCAGCAGTTACTTGATCAGGGGCAGGGACATTCAGTACTTC. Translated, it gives CASSYLIRGRDIQYF.

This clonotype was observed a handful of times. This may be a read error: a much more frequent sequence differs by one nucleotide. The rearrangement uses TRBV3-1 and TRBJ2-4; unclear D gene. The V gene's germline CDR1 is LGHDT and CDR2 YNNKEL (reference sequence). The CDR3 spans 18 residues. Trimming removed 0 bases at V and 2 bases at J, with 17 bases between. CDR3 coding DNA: TGTGCCAGCAGCCAAGAGGACCCCCAAGTACTGACCAAAAACATTCAGTACTTC. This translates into CASSQEDPQVLTKNIQYF.

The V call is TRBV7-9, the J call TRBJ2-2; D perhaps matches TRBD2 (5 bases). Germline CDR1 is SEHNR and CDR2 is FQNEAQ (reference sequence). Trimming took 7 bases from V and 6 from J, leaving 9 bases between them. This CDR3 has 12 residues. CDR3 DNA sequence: TGTGCCAGCACCCTAGCAGCCGGGGAGCTGTTTTTT. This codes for CASTLAAGELFF.

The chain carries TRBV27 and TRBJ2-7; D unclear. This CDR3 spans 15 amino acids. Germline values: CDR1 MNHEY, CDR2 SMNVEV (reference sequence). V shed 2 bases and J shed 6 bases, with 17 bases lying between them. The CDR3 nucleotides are TGTGCCAGCAGTTTAGTCGACAAGGCCCCCGTCGAGCAGTACTTC. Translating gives CASSLVDKAPVEQYF.

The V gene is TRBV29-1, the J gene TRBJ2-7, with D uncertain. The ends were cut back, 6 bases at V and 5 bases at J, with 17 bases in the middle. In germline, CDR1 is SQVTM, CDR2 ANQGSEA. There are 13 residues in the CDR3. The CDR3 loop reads CSVQTRSIDEQYF. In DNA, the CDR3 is TGCAGCGTCCAGACACGGTCGATTGACGAGCAGTACTTC.

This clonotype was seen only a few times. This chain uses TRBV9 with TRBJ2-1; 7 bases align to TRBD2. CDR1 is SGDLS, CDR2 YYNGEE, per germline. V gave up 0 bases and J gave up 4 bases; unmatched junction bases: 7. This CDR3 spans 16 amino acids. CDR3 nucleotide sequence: TGTGCCAGCAGCGTAGGGGAGGGGAGGAATTACAATGAGCAGTTCTTC. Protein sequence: CASSVGEGRNYNEQFF.

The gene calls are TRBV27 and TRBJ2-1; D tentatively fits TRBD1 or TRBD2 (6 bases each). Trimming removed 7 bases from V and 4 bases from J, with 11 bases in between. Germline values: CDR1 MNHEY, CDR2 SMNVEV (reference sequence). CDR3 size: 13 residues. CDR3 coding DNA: TGTGCCAGCAACGGGGGCAGGTACAATGAGCAGTTCTTC. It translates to CASNGGRYNEQFF.

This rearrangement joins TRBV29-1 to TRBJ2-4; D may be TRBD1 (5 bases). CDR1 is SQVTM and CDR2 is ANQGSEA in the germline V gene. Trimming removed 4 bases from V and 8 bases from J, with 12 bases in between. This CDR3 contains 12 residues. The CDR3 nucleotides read TGCAGCGTTGTGGGGCCGGGCGACATTCAGTACTTC. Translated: CSVVGPGDIQYF.

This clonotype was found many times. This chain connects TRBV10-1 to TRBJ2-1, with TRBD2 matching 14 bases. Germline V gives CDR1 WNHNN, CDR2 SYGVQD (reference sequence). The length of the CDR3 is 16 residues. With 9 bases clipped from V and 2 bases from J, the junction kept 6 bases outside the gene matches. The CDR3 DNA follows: TGCGCCAGACCGACTAGCGGGAGGGGACCCTACAATGAGCAGTTCTTC. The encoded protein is CARPTSGRGPYNEQFF.

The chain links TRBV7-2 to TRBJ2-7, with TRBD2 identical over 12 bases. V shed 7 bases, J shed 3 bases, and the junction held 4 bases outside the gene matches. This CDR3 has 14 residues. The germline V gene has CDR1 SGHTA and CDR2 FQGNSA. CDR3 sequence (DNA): TGTGCCAGCACCCGGACTAGCGGGATCTACGAGCAGTACTTC. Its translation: CASTRTSGIYEQYF. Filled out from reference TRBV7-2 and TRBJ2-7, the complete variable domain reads GAGVSQSPSNKVTEKGKDVELRCDPISGHTALYWYRQSLGQGLEFLIYFQGNSAPDKSGLPSDRFSAERTGGSVSTLTIQRTQQEDSAVYLCASTRTSGIYEQYFGPGTRLTVT.

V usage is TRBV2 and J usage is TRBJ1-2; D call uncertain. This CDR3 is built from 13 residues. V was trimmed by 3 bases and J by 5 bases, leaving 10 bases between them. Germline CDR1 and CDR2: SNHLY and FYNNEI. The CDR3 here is CASSDLSGYGYTF. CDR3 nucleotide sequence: TGTGCCAGCAGTGACCTCTCGGGGTATGGCTACACCTTC. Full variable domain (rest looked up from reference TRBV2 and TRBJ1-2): EPEVTQTPSHQVTQMGQEVILRCVPISNHLYFYWYRQILGQKVEFLVSFYNNEISEKSEIFDDQFSVERPDGSNFTLKIRSTKLEDSAMYFCASSDLSGYGYTFGSGTRLTVV.